This TCR beta chain was recorded in a study of read filtering for tumor transcriptome and immune sequencing. From about 0.4 ug of RNA, a library with molecular barcoded alpha/delta and beta/gamma adaptors was made. TCRdb analysed the reads with MiXCR anew, one entry per CDR3 protein. The data contain 75,000 to 95,000 distinct CDR3 sequences, approximately 21% of them singletons. The V end was cut by 1 base, the J end by 5 bases, with 12 bases between. CDR1 is SNHLY and CDR2 is FYNNEI in the germline V gene. The CDR3 totals 14 residues. Sequencing was done on a sample of a population of CD138-negative cells sorted from bone marrow. The chain is built from TRBV2 and TRBJ2-7, with TRBD1 as a possible D gene (5 bases). The sequence was collected from a donor aged 40 or over with multiple myeloma. This CDR3 reads CASSEGLGADEQYF. CDR3 DNA sequence: TGTGCCAGCAGTGAAGGCCTAGGGGCCGACGAGCAGTACTTC.